Following are 28 T cell receptor beta chains from one sample sequenced in a study of identical twins. TCRdb redid the calling of the 5' RACE reads with MiXCR, one entry per CDR3 protein. The data show fewer than 650,000 distinct CDR3 sequences, with 9.6% seen just once and under 3.5% held by the top ten. These records were also assigned to another study, of yellow fever vaccine responses in identical twins.

The sample comprised PBMCs. The source of these receptors is a woman aged 18-35 years in good health.

This clonotype was seen only a few times. The CDR3 DNA reads TGCGCCAGCAGCTCGGCCTCCGGGGTCACTGAAGCTTTCTTT. Translating gives CASSSASGVTEAFF. The chain employs TRBV5-1 and TRBJ1-1, with D unclear. The CDR3 length is 14 residues. The germline gives CDR1 SGHRS, CDR2 YFSETQ. Between the trimmed V and J ends, which lost 3 bases and 4 bases, there was a span of 13 bases.

The chain uses TRBV6-5 and TRBJ1-1; D gene ambiguous. This CDR3 contains 15 residues. The ends were cut back, 2 bases at V and 1 base at J, with 11 bases in the middle. Germline V gene sequence: CDR1 MNHEY, CDR2 SVGAGI. CDR3 in amino acids: CASSYVGKGNTEAFF. For the CDR3, the DNA is TGTGCCAGCAGTTACGTGGGCAAGGGGAACACTGAAGCTTTCTTT.

V gene TRBV6-6 combines with J gene TRBJ2-7, with D perhaps given as TRBD1 or TRBD2 (5 bases each). Germline V CDR1 and CDR2: MNHNY, SVGAGI (reference sequence). With 6 bases removed from V and 3 bases from J, the gap between germline ends came to 12 bases. This CDR3 region has 13 residues. The chain's CDR3 is CASRTGTNYEQYF. The CDR3 nucleotides are TGTGCCAGCAGAACCGGGACGAACTACGAGCAGTACTTC.

This clonotype was counted between two and nine times. This rearrangement joins TRBV27 to TRBJ2-7; no firm D call. Trimming took off 7 bases at V and 0 bases at J, with 16 bases between the two ends. Germline V gives CDR1 MNHEY, CDR2 SMNVEV (reference sequence). The CDR3 has 15 residues. CDR3: CASKTVGDLSYEQYF. The CDR3 bases are TGTGCCAGCAAGACTGTGGGCGACCTCTCCTACGAGCAGTACTTC.

This clonotype was found many times. The chain employs TRBV9 and TRBJ2-2, with D hard to call. The germline CDR1 and CDR2 sequences are SGDLS and YYNGEE. The V and J ends lost 0 bases and 4 bases respectively, with 4 bases between them. This CDR3 spans 13 amino acids. CDR3 sequence (DNA): TGTGCCAGCAGCGTAGTTAGCACCGGGGAGCTGTTTTTT. It encodes CASSVVSTGELFF.

The genes are TRBV11-2 and TRBJ2-5, with D tentatively TRBD1 or TRBD2 (5 bases each). Germline V gives CDR1 SGHAT, CDR2 FQNNGV. The CDR3 runs to 16 residues. V was clipped by 1 base and J by 5 bases, with 17 bases between them. CDR3 residues: CASSLGKGFPGETQYF. The CDR3 bases are TGTGCCAGCAGCTTAGGGAAGGGGTTTCCGGGGGAGACCCAGTACTTC.

This clonotype occurred many times. The chain links TRBV20-1 to TRBJ1-5; 8 bases map to TRBD1. The CDR3 extends over 15 amino acids. V lost 0 bases and J lost 5; bases outside the gene matches: 6. Germline V CDR1 and CDR2: DFQATT, SNEGSKA (reference sequence). The CDR3 DNA reads TGCAGTGCTAGAGAAACGGGACAGGACCATCAGCCCCAGCATTTT. It translates to CSARETGQDHQPQHF.

This chain connects TRBV3-1 to TRBJ1-1; perhaps TRBD1 as D (6 bases). The V gene's germline CDR1 is LGHDT and CDR2 YNNKEL (reference sequence). Trimming took 0 bases from V and 1 from J, leaving 18 bases between them. This CDR3 comprises 18 residues. CDR3 sequence reads: CASSQDPDRLTANTEAFF. CDR3 DNA sequence: TGTGCCAGCAGCCAAGATCCGGACAGACTTACTGCGAACACTGAAGCTTTCTTT.

The chain couples TRBV28 to TRBJ1-5, with D tentatively TRBD1 (5 bases). In germline, CDR1 is MDHEN, CDR2 SYDVKM. The V and J ends lost 6 bases and 6 bases respectively, with 18 bases between them. The CDR3 runs to 15 residues. The CDR3 loop reads CASSLMTDMGQPQHF. The CDR3 bases are TGTGCCAGCAGCCTCATGACAGACATGGGTCAGCCCCAGCATTTT.

This clonotype was observed a handful of times. The chain couples TRBV23-1 to TRBJ2-5; D unresolved. TRBV23-1 is sorted into the ORF group, with uncertain function. CDR3 length: 13 amino acids. V was cut by 11 bases and J by 3 bases, with 16 bases left in between. CDR3 sequence reads: CADRSNGKETQYF. Here the CDR3 DNA reads TGCGCCGACCGTAGCAACGGAAAAGAGACCCAGTACTTC.

This clonotype was found many times. The rearrangement links TRBV28 to TRBJ2-1, with D perhaps matching TRBD2 (6 bases). The length of the CDR3 is 14 residues. Trimming pared 10 bases from V and 3 bases from J, leaving 16 bases between. CDR1 and CDR2 from the germline V gene are MDHEN and SYDVKM. CDR3 amino acids: CATERVDNYNEQFF. CDR3 in DNA: TGTGCCACCGAGCGGGTAGATAACTACAATGAGCAGTTCTTC.

This clonotype has ten or more counts. The genes are TRBV7-6 and TRBJ2-3; D not resolved. V was shortened by 1 base and J by 2 bases, with 7 bases between the two germline ends. This CDR3 is 14 amino acids long. Germline V lookup: CDR1 SGHVS, CDR2 FNYEAQ. The DNA for the CDR3 is TGTGCCAGCAGCTTAGAACGGAACACAGATACGCAGTATTTT. It yields the protein CASSLERNTDTQYF.

Turning to this clonotype: A read error may account for a junction end that differs from germline. This chain uses TRBV7-7 with TRBJ2-1; a possible D gene is TRBD2 (5 bases). The CDR3 runs to 16 residues. Germline lookup yields CDR1 SSHAT and CDR2 FNYEAQ (reference sequence). The CDR3 nucleotides read TGTGCTAGCAGCTCCCAACTCTTCCGGGATGTGAATGAGCAGTTCTTC. Translating it yields CASSSQLFRDVNEQFF.

The chain couples TRBV7-9 to TRBJ2-2, with a weak D call TRBD2 (6 bases). The V gene lost 5 bases and the J gene lost 9 bases, with 16 bases spanning the gap. The germline gives CDR1 SEHNR, CDR2 FQNEAQ (reference sequence). This CDR3 has 14 residues. CDR3 DNA: TGTGCCAGCAGCCCGGGGGTGCTCTGCTGGGAGCTGTTTTTT. Amino acids: CASSPGVLCWELFF.

This clonotype came up many times. This chain links TRBV12-3 or TRBV12-4 with TRBJ1-5; 10 bases line up with TRBD1. J lost 7 bases, V lost 3 bases, and 3 bases had no gene match. The CDR3 extends over 14 amino acids. In nucleotides, the CDR3 is TGTGCCAGCAGTTTGACAGGGGGCAGACAGCCCCAGCATTTT. Protein: CASSLTGGRQPQHF.

The J gene is TRBJ2-7, the V gene TRBV11-1, with a possible D match to TRBD2 (5 bases). Germline V CDR1 and CDR2: SGHAT, FQDESV (reference sequence). The CDR3 is made up of 14 amino acids. V lost 3 bases to trimming and J lost 2 bases, with 11 bases between them. The CDR3 DNA is TGTGCCAGCAGCTTTGAGGGAAGCACCTACGAGCAGTACTTC. Amino acids: CASSFEGSTYEQYF.

V usage is TRBV24-1 and J usage is TRBJ2-7; D might be TRBD2 (5 bases). CDR1 is KGHDR, CDR2 SFDVKD, per germline. V lost 1 base and J lost 2, with 8 bases in between. The CDR3 sequence is 14 residues long. The CDR3 region has the DNA TGTGCCACCAGTGATTTCCTAGCACCCTACGAGCAGTACTTC. This gives the protein CATSDFLAPYEQYF.

This chain connects TRBV7-9 to TRBJ2-7, with 8 nucleotides matching TRBD1. V was clipped by 4 bases and J by 0 bases; unmatched bases: 5. There are 15 residues in the CDR3. Germline CDR1 reads SEHNR; CDR2 reads FQNEAQ (reference sequence). The CDR3: CASSSGGWGSYEQYF. The DNA of the CDR3 is TGTGCCAGCAGCTCAGGGGGCTGGGGCTCCTACGAGCAGTACTTC. The complete variable domain, with remaining parts taken from reference TRBV7-9 and TRBJ2-7, reads DTGVSQNPRHKITKRGQNVTFRCDPISEHNRLYWYRQTLGQGPEFLTYFQNEAQLEKSRLLSDRFSAERPKGSFSTLEIQRTEQGDSAMYLCASSSGGWGSYEQYFGPGTRLTVT.

This chain joins TRBV29-1 and TRBJ1-1, with unresolved D. From germline, CDR1 is SQVTM and CDR2 ANQGSEA. CDR3 size: 14 residues. V was trimmed by 2 bases and J by 1 base, leaving 11 bases between them. Written as DNA, the CDR3 is TGCAGCGTTGAAAATGACAAGAAGAACACTGAAGCTTTCTTT. Translating it yields CSVENDKKNTEAFF.

This clonotype showed up many times. J is TRBJ2-5 and V is TRBV20-1; the D is unclear. The CDR3 sequence is 12 residues long. V gave up 3 bases and J gave up 7 bases, with 12 bases separating them. The germline gives CDR1 DFQATT, CDR2 SNEGSKA (reference sequence). The CDR3 DNA reads TGCAGTGCTAGGGAGATAGTGGGGACCCAGTACTTC. Translating gives CSAREIVGTQYF.

This sequence joins TRBV14 and TRBJ2-1; the D gene is possibly TRBD2 (7 bases). The CDR3 loop spans 15 amino acids. Per germline, CDR1 SGHDN and CDR2 FVKESK. Between the trimmed V and J ends, which lost 0 bases and 9 bases, there was a span of 15 bases. Here the CDR3 reads CASSQDWTAGAEQFF. CDR3 coding DNA: TGTGCCAGCAGCCAAGACTGGACGGCGGGGGCTGAGCAGTTCTTC.

The J gene is TRBJ2-1, the V gene TRBV18; D may be TRBD1 (7 bases). Germline V gives CDR1 KGHSH, CDR2 LQKENI. The CDR3 length is 17 residues. V was shortened by 2 bases and J by 8 bases, with 22 bases between the two germline ends. The CDR3 region is CASSPFPGDRGIDEQFF. CDR3 coding DNA: TGTGCCAGCTCACCATTCCCGGGGGACAGAGGGATCGATGAGCAGTTCTTC.

The sample holds many counts of this clonotype. The gene calls are TRBV7-8 and TRBJ1-6; TRBD1 matches 7 bases. Germline V lookup: CDR1 SGHVS, CDR2 FQNEAQ. V shed 5 bases and J 8 bases; nucleotides not matched to a gene: 12. The CDR3 has 16 amino acids. CDR3 bases: TGTGCCAGCAGCCTAGGTCGGGCAGGGGGGGATTCACCCCTCCACTTT. Protein: CASSLGRAGGDSPLHF.

There are a few counts of this clonotype. The chain joins TRBV5-1 to TRBJ2-3; D is undetermined. V dropped 3 bases and J dropped 4 bases, with 9 bases sitting between them. This CDR3 comprises 13 residues. Germline loops: CDR1 SGHRS, CDR2 YFSETQ. The CDR3 region has the DNA TGCGCCAGCAGCTCCGATGCGGCAGATACGCAGTATTTT. This translates into CASSSDAADTQYF.

This chain uses TRBV9 with TRBJ2-7, with 7 bases identical to TRBD1. V was pared by 4 bases and J by 0 bases, with 4 bases of the junction left unmatched. This CDR3 spans 14 amino acids. In germline, CDR1 is SGDLS, CDR2 YYNGEE. CDR3 DNA: TGTGCCAGCAGCTATACAGGGGTCTCCTACGAGCAGTACTTC. This translates into CASSYTGVSYEQYF. The variable domain in full, with the rest retrieved from reference TRBV9 and TRBJ2-7, is DSGVTQTPKHLITATGQRVTLRCSPRSGDLSVYWYQQSLDQGLQFLIQYYNGEERAKGNILERFSAQQFPDLHSELNLSSLELGDSALYFCASSYTGVSYEQYFGPGTRLTVT.

The chain uses TRBV12-3 or TRBV12-4 and TRBJ2-1, with D perhaps TRBD2 (6 bases). This CDR3 has 15 residues. Trimming cost V 6 bases and J 0 bases, with 12 bases left between them. The CDR3 region has the DNA TGTGCCAGCAGACCCGCTAGCGACTCCTACAATGAGCAGTTCTTC. This gives the protein CASRPASDSYNEQFF.

This clonotype occurred many times. V is TRBV5-6 and J is TRBJ2-7; D is uncertain. The CDR3 has 14 residues. Germline CDR1 is SGHDT and CDR2 is YYEEEE. Trimming left V 2 bases short and J 2 bases short, with 11 bases between. CDR3 DNA sequence: TGTGCCAGCAGCTTCGATGACGGAACCTACGAGCAGTACTTC. It encodes CASSFDDGTYEQYF.

The table lists this clonotype with many counts. The chain carries TRBV4-2 and TRBJ2-3; 12 bases align to TRBD2. V was clipped by 3 bases and J by 2 bases; unmatched bases: 6. CDR3 length equals 17 residues. Germline CDR1 and CDR2: LGHNA and YNFKEQ. The CDR3 sequence is CASSQERTSGVTDTQYF. CDR3 DNA: TGTGCCAGCAGCCAGGAACGGACTAGCGGGGTCACAGATACGCAGTATTTT.